The 18 T cell receptor beta chains listed next were all sequenced from one sample in a study of blood T cell repertoires in COVID-19. Sequencing was performed with immunoSEQ multiplex PCR; in TCRdb, only in-frame clones are kept and a portion is missing. This sample has about 210,000 clones; 86% occur once, and the top ten carry about 4.1%. The material sequenced was PBMCs or T cells enriched from blood (not recorded which). The receptors were sampled from a woman in her forties with acute COVID-19.

This clone is a singleton in its sample. The chain combines TRBV18 with TRBJ2-3; unclear D gene. The CDR3 has 13 amino acids. The germline V gene has CDR1 KGHSH and CDR2 LQKENI. V was shortened by 5 bases and J by 2 bases, with 8 bases between the two germline ends. CDR3 DNA: TGTGCCAGCTCAACTCTAGACACAGATACGCAGTATTTT. It is translated as CASSTLDTDTQYF.

The CDR3 sequence: CSSTGTDSSGANVLTF. CDR3 in DNA: TGCAGCTCAACCGGGACAGATAGCTCTGGGGCCAACGTCCTGACTTTC. The chain has TRBV29-1 and TRBJ2-6; 7 positions agree with TRBD1. The CDR3 has 16 residues. After removal of 8 bases from V and 0 bases from J, the junction contained 10 bases not matched to a gene. CDR1 SQVTM and CDR2 ANQGSEA come from the germline V gene.

Note on this clone: At the DNA level, this CDR3 is encoded by other sequences in the same sample as well. The genes are TRBV12-3 or TRBV12-4 and TRBJ2-7; the D is unclear. Trimming pared 3 bases from V and 3 bases from J, leaving 6 bases between. The length of the CDR3 is 12 residues. DNA for the CDR3: TGTGCCAGCAGTTTCCGCGGCTACGAGCAGTACTTC. Protein sequence: CASSFRGYEQYF.

Concerning this clone: One end of the junction does not line up with germline, which may come from a read error. The chain uses TRBV28 and TRBJ2-7; possible D gene TRBD1, 8 bases. Germline values: CDR1 MDHEN, CDR2 SYDVKM. The CDR3 sequence is 12 residues long. The CDR3 DNA follows: TGTGCCAGCCAACCGGGGCGGGGGACAGGTTCGTTC. This gives the protein CASQPGRGTGSF.

This chain links TRBV7-2 with TRBJ2-3, with TRBD2 matching over 7 bases. The V and J ends lost 1 base and 2 bases, in that order; junction bases with no gene match: 6. This CDR3 has 16 residues. The germline gives CDR1 SGHTA, CDR2 FQGNSA. CDR3 in amino acids: CASSLGASGYTDTQYF. CDR3 DNA sequence: TGTGCCAGCAGCTTAGGCGCTAGCGGCTACACAGATACGCAGTATTTT.

Many counts were recorded for this clone. The rearrangement uses TRBV10-3 and TRBJ1-5; the D gene is possibly TRBD1 (5 bases). CDR1 and CDR2 (germline): ENHRY, SYGVKD. The length of the CDR3 is 14 residues. The V end was cut by 4 bases, the J end by 1 base, with 8 bases between. The CDR3 region is CAISVGGSNQPQHF. CDR3 sequence (DNA): TGTGCCATCAGTGTCGGGGGAAGCAATCAGCCCCAGCATTTT.

The V gene is TRBV29-1, the J gene TRBJ1-1, with a possible D match to TRBD1 (5 bases). From germline, CDR1 is SQVTM and CDR2 ANQGSEA. The CDR3 contains 9 residues. Trimming pared 7 bases from V and 10 bases from J, leaving 10 bases between. The CDR3 DNA is TGCAGCGCAGACGGGGGAGCTTTCTTT. Residues: CSADGGAFF.

The gene calls are TRBV6-5 and TRBJ2-5; a weak D match, TRBD1 (5 bases). This CDR3 region has 12 residues. Trimming pared 6 bases from V and 6 bases from J, leaving 11 bases between. The germline V gene encodes CDR1 MNHEY and CDR2 SVGAGI. Written as DNA, the CDR3 is TGTGCCAGCAGCAGGGTGGGGCAGACCCAGTACTTC. Its translation: CASSRVGQTQYF.

This sequence joins TRBV20-1 and TRBJ2-3; D is unresolved. Germline-derived CDR1 and CDR2 are DFQATT and SNEGSKA (reference sequence). The CDR3 is made up of 10 amino acids. The V end lost 3 bases, the J end lost 6 bases, and 4 bases lay between the germline ends. CDR3 protein: CSARRDTQYF. The DNA for the CDR3 is TGCAGTGCTAGGAGGGATACGCAGTATTTT.

V is TRBV27 and J is TRBJ1-4, with TRBD1 identical over 9 bases. J gave up 11 bases and V 1 base, and 5 bases lay outside the gene matches. The germline V gene has CDR1 MNHEY and CDR2 SMNVEV (reference sequence). The CDR3 contains 14 residues. CDR3 sequence reads: CASSLFGDRVKLFF. The CDR3 DNA reads as TGTGCCAGCAGTTTATTCGGGGACAGGGTTAAACTGTTTTTT.

The chain links TRBV5-4 to TRBJ2-3; D may be TRBD2 (6 bases). Trimming took off 0 bases at V and 3 bases at J, with 17 bases between the two ends. Germline lookup yields CDR1 SGHNT and CDR2 YYREEE (reference sequence). CDR3 length: 17 residues. The CDR3 reads CASSLETRGGGTDTQYF. Here the CDR3 DNA reads TGTGCCAGCAGCTTGGAAACAAGGGGCGGAGGGACAGATACGCAGTATTTT.

The gene calls are TRBV5-4 and TRBJ2-1, with D hard to call. In germline, CDR1 is SGHNT, CDR2 YYREEE (reference sequence). The CDR3 sequence is 12 residues long. Trimming stripped 4 bases from V and 7 bases from J, with 9 bases between. CDR3 region: CASSNRLNEQFF. The CDR3 bases are TGTGCCAGCAGCAACCGGTTGAATGAGCAGTTCTTC. The variable domain in full, with the rest retrieved from reference TRBV5-4 and TRBJ2-1, is ETGVTQSPTHLIKTRGQQVTLRCSSQSGHNTVSWYQQALGQGPQFIFQYYREEENGRGNFPPRFSGLQFPNYSSELNVNALELDDSALYLCASSNRLNEQFFGPGTRLTVL.

The chain carries TRBV19 and TRBJ1-4; 8 nucleotides line up with TRBD1. Looked up from germline, CDR1 is LNHDA and CDR2 is SQIVND (reference sequence). The trim removed 4 bases at V and 7 bases at J, leaving 11 bases unmatched. This CDR3 has 16 residues. The DNA of the CDR3 is TGTGCCAGTAGTAAAGGACAGGGTAGGATGATTGAAAAACTGTTTTTT. Translation: CASSKGQGRMIEKLFF.

This sequence joins TRBV7-8 and TRBJ1-2, with TRBD1 matching over 12 bases. V shed 5 bases, J shed 4 bases, and the junction held 5 bases outside the gene matches. The CDR3 extends over 15 amino acids. Germline V CDR1 and CDR2: SGHVS, FQNEAQ. The DNA for the CDR3 is TGTGCCAGCAGCCGGGACAGGGGGCCTGGCTATGGCTACACCTTC. It yields the protein CASSRDRGPGYGYTF.

This clone was observed a handful of times. The chain joins TRBV2 to TRBJ1-5, with TRBD1 matching over 9 bases. Losses at the gene ends were 6 bases for V and 5 bases for J; bases not matched to a gene: 2. The CDR3 has 13 amino acids. Germline CDR1 and CDR2: SNHLY and FYNNEI. The CDR3 nucleotides are TGTGCCAGCAGGGGACAGGGCTATCAGCCCCAGCATTTT. Amino acid sequence: CASRGQGYQPQHF.

This chain's CDR3 is CASSSPDRGRNEQFF. CDR3 nucleotides: TGTGCCAGCAGCTCCCCTGACAGGGGGCGAAATGAGCAGTTCTTC. The chain links TRBV7-2 to TRBJ2-1, with TRBD1 matching 10 bases. The ends lost 4 bases at V and 7 bases at J; junction bases unmatched: 7. CDR1 SGHTA and CDR2 FQGNSA come from the germline V gene. This CDR3 has 15 amino acids.

This clone was detected once. The V gene is TRBV28, the J gene TRBJ1-6; 8 bases match TRBD1. Germline loops: CDR1 MDHEN, CDR2 SYDVKM. J was trimmed by 11 bases and V by 4 bases; bases with no gene match: 10. This CDR3 has 15 residues. The CDR3 DNA follows: TGTGCCAGCAGTTCCTCACAGGGGGTTACGGCACCCCTCCACTTT. The encoded protein is CASSSSQGVTAPLHF.

This clone appeared a few times. V gene TRBV6-5 combines with J gene TRBJ1-1, with D possibly matching TRBD1 (5 bases). CDR3 length: 13 residues. Trimming stripped 5 bases from V and 0 bases from J, with 7 bases between. Germline CDR1 and CDR2: MNHEY and SVGAGI. This CDR3 reads CASSRQLNTEAFF. The CDR3 DNA follows: TGTGCCAGCAGTCGACAGTTGAACACTGAAGCTTTCTTT.